The 4 T cell receptor beta chains below come from one sample, sequenced in a study of T cells after yellow fever vaccination. TCRdb used MiXCR to reprocess the 5' RACE reads, holding one entry per CDR3 protein. The top ten clones hold around 16% of a sample with about 580,000 distinct CDR3 sequences, roughly a sixth of them seen once. The sample consisted of PBMCs, taken 5 days after the first yellow fever vaccination. These receptors all stem from a man between 18 and 29 years old who received the YFV17D yellow fever vaccine.

This clonotype was seen ten or more times. J is TRBJ1-5 and V is TRBV4-1; D is uncertain. V lost 6 bases and J 2 bases, leaving 17 bases between the germline ends. The CDR3 is made up of 16 amino acids. Germline lookup yields CDR1 MGHRA and CDR2 YSYEKL. CDR3 in DNA: TGCGCCAGCAGTTTGCGCTCCAAGTCGGGCAATCAGCCCCAGCATTTT. Protein: CASSLRSKSGNQPQHF.

The chain recombines TRBV4-1 with TRBJ1-4; 9 positions match TRBD1. Germline trimming cut 3 bases from V and 8 bases from J; bases unmatched to any gene: 4. The CDR3 sequence is 14 residues long. CDR1 and CDR2 from the germline V gene are MGHRA and YSYEKL. The CDR3, as DNA: TGCGCCAGCAGCCACGGGACAGGGAACGAAAAACTGTTTTTT. This translates into CASSHGTGNEKLFF.

The chain carries TRBV11-1 and TRBJ2-2, with a tentative D call TRBD2 (6 bases). Germline CDR1 is SGHAT and CDR2 is FQDESV (reference sequence). The CDR3 is made up of 18 amino acids. Between the trimmed V and J ends, which lost 1 base and 6 bases, there was a span of 21 bases. The CDR3 is CASSLVSPVRGRPGELFF. CDR3 DNA sequence: TGTGCCAGCAGCTTAGTCTCCCCGGTGCGGGGACGGCCCGGGGAGCTGTTTTTT.

This clonotype came up a few times. V gene TRBV20-1 combines with J gene TRBJ2-7; 8 positions match TRBD2. This CDR3 comprises 13 residues. With V trimmed by 1 base and J by 4 bases, 3 bases remained unmatched. CDR1 is DFQATT and CDR2 is SNEGSKA in the germline V gene (reference sequence). CDR3 sequence: CSARATSGYEQYV. The CDR3 coding sequence is TGCAGTGCTAGAGCCACTAGCGGATACGAGCAGTACGTC.